These 17 T cell receptor beta chains share one sample of origin, sequenced in a study of blood T cells in healthy people across ages. Using a J-beta primer mix together with a sample-barcoded 5' primer, a second PCR was run for about 6 to 11 cycles. TCRdb used MiXCR to reprocess the 5' RACE reads, holding one entry per CDR3 protein. The data hold about 1.4 million distinct CDR3 sequences, with around 59% observed a single time. Sequenced input: blood. The receptors shown here come from a young man in good health.

This clonotype was seen ten or more times. V and J are TRBV9 and TRBJ2-7; TRBD1 matches at 10 bases. In germline, CDR1 is SGDLS, CDR2 YYNGEE. The CDR3 has 13 amino acids. V shed 5 bases, J shed 2 bases, and the junction held 1 base outside the gene matches. The chain's CDR3 is CASSGQGAYEQYF. The CDR3 DNA reads as TGTGCCAGCAGTGGACAGGGGGCCTACGAGCAGTACTTC.

This chain connects TRBV27 to TRBJ1-2, with TRBD1 matching over 7 bases. The CDR3 runs to 15 residues. After removal of 4 bases from V and 3 bases from J, the junction contained 8 bases not matched to a gene. Germline values: CDR1 MNHEY, CDR2 SMNVEV (reference sequence). In DNA form, the CDR3 reads TGTGCCAGCAGTTATACAACAGGGGACTACTATGGCTACACCTTC. Protein sequence: CASSYTTGDYYGYTF.

In this sample, this clonotype turned up once. CDR3: CASSLGLAGGDEQYF. The CDR3 nucleotides are TGTGCCAGCAGCTTAGGACTAGCGGGAGGGGACGAGCAGTACTTC. This chain links TRBV7-2 with TRBJ2-7, with TRBD2 matching 14 bases. Trimming took 1 base from V and 5 from J; bases not matched to a gene: 1. CDR1 is SGHTA and CDR2 is FQGNSA in the germline V gene. This CDR3 region has 15 residues.

The chain links TRBV29-1 to TRBJ2-1; 8 bases align to TRBD2. Germline values: CDR1 SQVTM, CDR2 ANQGSEA. The CDR3 is 18 residues long. Trimming at V came to 5 bases and at J to 5 bases, leaving 20 bases not matched to a gene. CDR3 residues: CSVYDSVRAGGPHNEQFF. The CDR3 DNA sequence: TGCAGCGTTTACGATTCTGTACGTGCGGGAGGTCCCCACAATGAGCAGTTCTTC.

This clonotype was counted a few times. The chain is built from TRBV9 and TRBJ2-5; a possible D gene is TRBD2 (5 bases). The CDR3 is 14 amino acids. Deletions cut 0 bases from V and 1 base from J, with 7 bases between. Germline CDR1 and CDR2: SGDLS and YYNGEE. The CDR3 bases are TGTGCCAGCAGCGTAGGTGCGGGCCAAGAGACCCAGTACTTC. Residues: CASSVGAGQETQYF.

The rearrangement joins TRBV7-2 to TRBJ2-1; 9 bases are a match to TRBD2. The trim removed 1 base at V and 6 bases at J, leaving 4 bases unmatched. The germline CDR1 and CDR2 sequences are SGHTA and FQGNSA. The CDR3 extends over 15 amino acids. The CDR3 reads CASSLVAGVINEQFF. The CDR3 nucleotides read TGTGCCAGCAGCTTAGTAGCGGGGGTGATCAATGAGCAGTTCTTC. Drawing the rest from reference TRBV7-2 and TRBJ2-1, the complete variable domain is GAGVSQSPSNKVTEKGKDVELRCDPISGHTALYWYRQSLGQGLEFLIYFQGNSAPDKSGLPSDRFSAERTGGSVSTLTIQRTQQEDSAVYLCASSLVAGVINEQFFGPGTRLTVL.

Points on this clonotype: A junction boundary mismatches the germline segment, possibly from a read error. The chain has TRBV15 and TRBJ2-3, with D perhaps TRBD1 (5 bases). Germline V CDR1 and CDR2: LNHNV, YYDKDF (reference sequence). The CDR3 length is 15 residues. The DNA of the CDR3 is TGTGCCGCCAGCAGAGACCACTCTCCAGGGGATACGCAGTATTTT. It is translated as CAASRDHSPGDTQYF.

The rearrangement joins TRBV29-1 to TRBJ2-4; D possibly corresponds to TRBD2 (6 bases). CDR3 length: 14 amino acids. CDR1 is SQVTM and CDR2 is ANQGSEA in the germline V gene. Trimming removed 4 bases at V and 6 bases at J, with 16 bases between. The CDR3 nucleotides read TGCAGCGTTGTAAAGGCAAGCGGGTTAAACATTCAGTACTTC. It translates to CSVVKASGLNIQYF.

The sample holds many counts of this clonotype. The V call is TRBV3-1, the J call TRBJ1-5; no reliable D call. Per the germline V gene, CDR1 is LGHDT and CDR2 is YNNKEL (reference sequence). V was clipped by 1 base and J by 4 bases, with 11 bases between them. The CDR3 runs to 15 residues. CDR3 protein: CASSQAGRYNQPQHF. In nucleotides, the CDR3 is TGTGCCAGCAGCCAAGCTGGGCGGTATAATCAGCCCCAGCATTTT.

V gene TRBV9 combines with J gene TRBJ2-2, with D possibly being TRBD2 (5 bases). The CDR3 totals 17 residues. Trimming removed 0 bases from V and 7 bases from J, with 19 bases in between. Germline CDR1 and CDR2: SGDLS and YYNGEE. Here the CDR3 DNA reads TGTGCCAGCAGCGTAGAGATGGCTAGCCGAGAATACGGGGAGCTGTTTTTT. This gives the protein CASSVEMASREYGELFF.

In its sample, this clonotype was seen a few times. This chain links TRBV12-3 or TRBV12-4 with TRBJ2-3; 13 bases line up with TRBD2. V trimming: 6 bases; J trimming: 5 bases; junction bases outside the gene matches: 2. This CDR3 is 14 amino acids long. The CDR3 spells CASSRLAGGDTQYF. CDR3 nucleotide sequence: TGTGCCAGCAGCCGACTAGCGGGGGGAGATACGCAGTATTTT.

This clonotype appeared a few times. This rearrangement joins TRBV18 to TRBJ1-2; no reliable D call. Germline V gene lookup returns CDR1 KGHSH and CDR2 LQKENI. The length of the CDR3 is 15 residues. V was shortened by 2 bases and J by 2 bases, with 12 bases between the two germline ends. CDR3 in DNA: TGTGCCAGCTCACCAGTGCAGGCCCACAACTATGGCTACACCTTC. Protein product: CASSPVQAHNYGYTF.

This clonotype occurred a few times. V gene TRBV10-3 combines with J gene TRBJ2-1; TRBD2 might be the D (6 bases). V lost 8 bases, J lost 7 bases, and 6 bases lay in between. CDR1 and CDR2 from the germline V gene are ENHRY and SYGVKD. The length of the CDR3 is 10 residues. The CDR3 region has the DNA TGTGCCATCGGAGGGAATGAGCAGTTCTTC. It codes for CAIGGNEQFF.

The chain couples TRBV7-2 to TRBJ2-1; D not certain. CDR3 size: 15 residues. V lost 2 bases and J 2 bases, leaving 10 bases between the germline ends. The V gene's germline CDR1 is SGHTA and CDR2 FQGNSA. The chain's CDR3 is CASSLPSRPYNEQFF. Here the CDR3 DNA reads TGTGCCAGCAGCTTACCCTCGCGCCCCTACAATGAGCAGTTCTTC.

This chain uses TRBV29-1 with TRBJ2-1; tentative D call: TRBD2 (6 bases). The end of the DNA is better explained by TRBJ2-7, so the J call may be wrong. Germline values: CDR1 SQVTM, CDR2 ANQGSEA. The length of the CDR3 is 12 residues. The CDR3: CSAGTETYEQYF. In DNA, the CDR3 is TGCAGCGCCGGGACTGAGACCTACGAGCAGTACTTC.

This chain uses TRBV4-3 with TRBJ2-7, with a tentative D call TRBD2 (7 bases). CDR3 length equals 14 residues. The germline V gene encodes CDR1 LGHNA and CDR2 YSLEER. V lost 0 bases and J lost 6, with 12 bases in between. In DNA form, the CDR3 reads TGCGCCAGCAGCCAAGAGGAGGGGGGGGTCGAGCAGTACTTC. Translation gives CASSQEEGGVEQYF.

In this sample, this clonotype turned up many times. J is TRBJ2-7 and V is TRBV6-2 or TRBV6-3; the D call may be TRBD1 or TRBD2 (5 bases each). V lost 6 bases and J 3 bases, leaving 12 bases between the germline ends. The CDR3 has 13 amino acids. CDR1 is MNHEY, CDR2 SVGEGT, per germline. The CDR3 reads CASSRDRNYEQYF. CDR3 coding DNA: TGTGCCAGCAGCCGGGACCGCAACTACGAGCAGTACTTC.